Following are 23 T cell receptor beta chains from one sample sequenced in a study of cytomegalovirus exposure and HLA in healthy donors. The PCR was carried out with 60 Vbeta primers and 13 Jbeta primers. Assay: immunoSEQ multiplex PCR; the TCRdb copy retains only in-frame clones and omits some. The data show more than 100,000 clones, around 67% seen once. Sample: PBMCs. These receptors were obtained from a woman aged 40 to 49 in good health and CMV-seronegative.

This clone was seen more than once but under ten times. The V gene is TRBV28, the J gene TRBJ2-6; D gene ambiguous. Trimming stripped 8 bases from V and 3 bases from J, with 11 bases between. Germline CDR1 is MDHEN and CDR2 is SYDVKM. The CDR3 consists of 14 residues. This CDR3 is CASCSYDGANVLTF. As DNA, the CDR3 is TGTGCCAGCTGTAGCTACGATGGGGCCAACGTCCTGACTTTC.

The genes are TRBV11-3 and TRBJ1-1, with a tentative D call TRBD1 (6 bases). Per germline, CDR1 SGHNT and CDR2 YENEEA. CDR3 length: 15 amino acids. With 1 base removed from V and 2 bases from J, the gap between germline ends came to 11 bases. CDR3 nucleotides: TGTGCCAGCAGCTTAGGTGGGACAAGCAACACTGAAGCTTTCTTT. Encoded protein: CASSLGGTSNTEAFF.

The chain carries TRBV6-5 and TRBJ2-5; D gene unclear. Between the trimmed V and J ends, which lost 7 bases and 4 bases, there was a span of 4 bases. The CDR3 has 10 residues. Germline values: CDR1 MNHEY, CDR2 SVGAGI. The CDR3 sequence: CASTGETQYF. In DNA, the CDR3 is TGTGCCAGCACGGGAGAGACCCAGTACTTC.

V usage is TRBV14 and J usage is TRBJ2-6; maybe TRBD1 (5 bases). The CDR3 totals 15 residues. CDR1 SGHDN and CDR2 FVKESK come from the germline V gene. V dropped 4 bases and J dropped 3 bases, with 10 bases sitting between them. CDR3 DNA sequence: TGTGCCAGCAGCCTCCAGGGTGGTGGGGCCAACGTCCTGACTTTC. The encoded protein is CASSLQGGGANVLTF. Supplemented by reference TRBV14 and TRBJ2-6, the full variable domain reads EAGVTQFPSHSVIEKGQTVTLRCDPISGHDNLYWYRRVMGKEIKFLLHFVKESKQDESGMPNNRFLAERTGGTYSTLKVQPAELEDSGVYFCASSLQGGGANVLTFGAGSRLTVL.

This clone has a handful of counts. The chain has TRBV4-3 and TRBJ2-7, with 8 positions matching TRBD1. V shed 4 bases and J 2 bases; nucleotides not matched to a gene: 7. The CDR3 is 15 amino acids. The germline gives CDR1 LGHNA, CDR2 YSLEER. The CDR3 protein is CASSLGQGGTYEQYF. The CDR3 nucleotides are TGCGCCAGCAGCCTCGGACAGGGCGGAACCTACGAGCAGTACTTC.

The rearrangement uses TRBV4-3 and TRBJ2-2; possible D gene TRBD2, 7 bases. Per germline, CDR1 LGHNA and CDR2 YSLEER. This CDR3 is 16 amino acids long. V lost 0 bases, J lost 4 bases, and 12 bases lay in between. CDR3 protein: CASSQEVRGATGELFF. CDR3 bases: TGCGCCAGCAGCCAAGAGGTTCGGGGGGCCACCGGGGAGCTGTTTTTT.

The CDR3, as DNA: TGTGCCAGCAGCGGGACTAGCGGGGCCTCCTACGAGCAGTACTTC. This encodes CASSGTSGASYEQYF. This sequence joins TRBV11-2 and TRBJ2-7; 13 bases fit TRBD2. The V segment lost 5 bases and the J segment 0 bases; nucleotides outside the gene matches: 1. Germline V lookup: CDR1 SGHAT, CDR2 FQNNGV. The CDR3 is made up of 15 amino acids.

This clone turned up a few times. The V gene is TRBV5-4, the J gene TRBJ2-3; TRBD2 matches 8 bases. The germline V gene has CDR1 SGHNT and CDR2 YYREEE (reference sequence). The CDR3 covers 15 residues. J lost 0 bases, V lost 5 bases, and 5 bases had no gene match. CDR3 in DNA: TGTGCCAGCAGTCGTCGGGGGGGGAGCACAGATACGCAGTATTTT. Protein sequence: CASSRRGGSTDTQYF.

The chain carries TRBV19 and TRBJ2-1; D possibly corresponds to TRBD2 (6 bases). Trimming pared 2 bases from V and 4 bases from J, leaving 15 bases between. CDR1 LNHDA and CDR2 SQIVND come from the germline V gene (reference sequence). The length of the CDR3 is 16 residues. The CDR3 loop is CASSINRRGGYNEQFF. CDR3 bases: TGTGCCAGTAGTATAAACCGGCGGGGAGGATACAATGAGCAGTTCTTC.

V usage is TRBV30 and J usage is TRBJ1-4; the D gene is possibly TRBD1 (5 bases). Deletions cut 8 bases from V and 8 bases from J, with 15 bases between. Germline V gene lookup returns CDR1 GTSNPN and CDR2 SVGIG (reference sequence). The CDR3 loop spans 12 amino acids. CDR3 DNA: TGTGCCCAGGGAGGGCTGGGGGAAAAACTGTTTTTT. Its protein product is CAQGGLGEKLFF.

As for this clone: The same CDR3 is also encoded by other DNA sequences in this sample. For the CDR3, the DNA is TGTGCCAGCAGCTCAGCGGGAGGGGGAGAGACCCAGTACTTC. Translation: CASSSAGGGETQYF. This chain joins TRBV7-2 and TRBJ2-5; 10 nucleotides align to TRBD2. CDR3 length: 14 amino acids. The germline CDR1 and CDR2 sequences are SGHTA and FQGNSA. V shed 4 bases and J 4 bases; nucleotides not matched to a gene: 3.

The rearrangement uses TRBV5-1 and TRBJ2-7, with D maybe TRBD2 (6 bases). Germline V CDR1 and CDR2: SGHRS, YFSETQ. The CDR3 has 16 amino acids. Deletions cut 6 bases from V and 0 bases from J, with 19 bases between. The CDR3 DNA reads TGCGCCAGCACCGTGGGAGGCGGGCAGGCCTCCTACGAGCAGTACTTC. This encodes CASTVGGGQASYEQYF. Using reference TRBV5-1 and TRBJ2-7 for the parts outside the CDR3, the full variable domain is KAGVTQTPRYLIKTRGQQVTLSCSPISGHRSVSWYQQTPGQGLQFLFEYFSETQRNKGNFPGRFSGRQFSNSRSEMNVSTLELGDSALYLCASTVGGGQASYEQYFGPGTRLTVT.

This sequence joins TRBV7-3 and TRBJ2-2; D is ambiguous. This CDR3 is 14 amino acids long. The germline V gene encodes CDR1 SGHTA and CDR2 FQGTGA. V dropped 1 base and J dropped 12 bases, with 15 bases sitting between them. In DNA form, the CDR3 reads TGTGCCAGCAGCTTAATATCTCAGGCCCCGCAGCTGTTTTTT. It encodes CASSLISQAPQLFF.

V usage is TRBV29-1 and J usage is TRBJ1-2; D remains unclear. CDR3 length equals 12 residues. The ends were cut back, 1 base at V and 4 bases at J, with 7 bases in the middle. Per the germline V gene, CDR1 is SQVTM and CDR2 is ANQGSEA. CDR3 in amino acids: CSVEVAVYGYTF. CDR3 in DNA: TGCAGCGTTGAAGTGGCGGTCTATGGCTACACCTTC.

V and J are TRBV9 and TRBJ2-1; TRBD2 might be the D (6 bases). V was shortened by 3 bases and J by 0 bases, with 7 bases between the two germline ends. Per the germline V gene, CDR1 is SGDLS and CDR2 is YYNGEE. CDR3 size: 14 residues. CDR3 in DNA: TGTGCCAGCAGCGCCGGGAGCTCCTACAATGAGCAGTTCTTC. This codes for CASSAGSSYNEQFF.

The chain joins TRBV5-1 to TRBJ2-5; 13 positions agree with TRBD2. This CDR3 is 16 amino acids long. CDR1 SGHRS and CDR2 YFSETQ come from the germline V gene. Trimming took 5 bases from V and 1 from J; bases not matched to a gene: 5. The CDR3 sequence is CASRKGTSGTQETQYF. CDR3 nucleotides: TGCGCCAGCAGGAAGGGGACTAGCGGGACCCAAGAGACCCAGTACTTC. Supplemented by reference TRBV5-1 and TRBJ2-5, the full variable domain reads KAGVTQTPRYLIKTRGQQVTLSCSPISGHRSVSWYQQTPGQGLQFLFEYFSETQRNKGNFPGRFSGRQFSNSRSEMNVSTLELGDSALYLCASRKGTSGTQETQYFGPGTRLLVL.

This clone is a singleton in its sample. In DNA form, the CDR3 reads TGTGCCTGGGCACAGGGTGTAGGTCAGCCCCAGCATTTT. Amino acids: CAWAQGVGQPQHF. The V call is TRBV30, the J call TRBJ1-5, with D perhaps TRBD1 (6 bases). This CDR3 contains 13 residues. Germline V gene data show CDR1 as GTSNPN and CDR2 as SVGIG (reference sequence). Deletions cut 5 bases from V and 6 bases from J, with 14 bases between.

The chain recombines TRBV7-9 with TRBJ2-3; 7 bases map to TRBD2. CDR3 length: 16 residues. Germline CDR1 SEHNR, CDR2 FQNEAQ (reference sequence). J lost 2 bases, V lost 1 base, and 6 bases had no gene match. The CDR3: CASSLGASGFTDTQYF. Written as DNA, the CDR3 is TGTGCCAGCAGCTTAGGAGCTAGCGGTTTCACAGATACGCAGTATTTT. The whole variable domain, remainder taken from reference TRBV7-9 and TRBJ2-3, is DTGVSQNPRHKITKRGQNVTFRCDPISEHNRLYWYRQTLGQGPEFLTYFQNEAQLEKSRLLSDRFSAERPKGSFSTLEIQRTEQGDSAMYLCASSLGASGFTDTQYFGPGTRLTVL.

The rearrangement uses TRBV4-3 and TRBJ2-3, with TRBD2 matching 8 bases. CDR1 and CDR2 (germline): LGHNA, YSLEER. This CDR3 comprises 16 residues. J gave up 1 base and V 1 base, and 4 bases lay outside the gene matches. In DNA, the CDR3 is TGCGCCAGCAGCCAAGGGAATAGCGGGGGCACAGATACGCAGTATTTT. Translation gives CASSQGNSGGTDTQYF.

Here the CDR3 DNA reads TGTGCCAGCAGTTCCGGGACAGGGCTCTACGAGCAGTACTTC. Encoded protein: CASSSGTGLYEQYF. The J gene is TRBJ2-7, the V gene TRBV28, with TRBD1 identical over 9 bases. The germline gives CDR1 MDHEN, CDR2 SYDVKM. The J segment lost 3 bases and the V segment lost 4 bases, leaving 4 bases of the junction unmatched. The CDR3 runs 14 residues.

In this sample, this clone turned up a few times. This chain connects TRBV7-3 to TRBJ1-2, with D possibly TRBD1 on 5 matching bases. Germline lookup yields CDR1 SGHTA and CDR2 FQGTGA. V lost 2 bases and J lost 8, with 21 bases in between. The CDR3 sequence is 16 residues long. The DNA of the CDR3 is TGTGCCAGCAGCTTAGGAGGGGCCAGAGGGTCTGGAGGCTACACCTTC. This codes for CASSLGGARGSGGYTF. Full variable domain (remainder filled in from reference TRBV7-3 and TRBJ1-2): GAGVSQTPSNKVTEKGKYVELRCDPISGHTALYWYRQSLGQGPEFLIYFQGTGAADDSGLPNDRFFAVRPEGSVSTLKIQRTERGDSAVYLCASSLGGARGSGGYTFGSGTRLTVV.

Details on this clone: A read error may account for a junction end that differs from germline. CDR3 coding DNA: TGTTCCAGCAGCTTATCCGGGGACAGGGCCTATGGCTACACCTTC. It yields the protein CSSSLSGDRAYGYTF. The rearrangement links TRBV7-9 to TRBJ1-2; 9 bases line up with TRBD1. The length of the CDR3 is 15 residues. CDR1 SEHNR and CDR2 FQNEAQ come from the germline V gene (reference sequence).

The CDR3 sequence: CASSLVGGLVYNEQFF. Written as DNA, the CDR3 is TGTGCCAGCAGCTTAGTAGGCGGACTAGTCTACAATGAGCAGTTCTTC. J is TRBJ2-1 and V is TRBV7-8; 7 bases are a match to TRBD2. The CDR3 loop spans 16 amino acids. V lost 1 base to trimming and J lost 3 bases; unmatched junction nucleotides: 6. Germline loops: CDR1 SGHVS, CDR2 FQNEAQ.